This T cell receptor (beta chain) is drawn from a study of T cells in Graves' hyperthyroidism and ophthalmopathy (dated by TCRdb to the late 2010s). Regarding the research as a whole: Peripheral blood was collected at initial diagnosis, before any treatment. Prospective prediction of ophthalmopathy was tested in an independent validation cohort consisting of 18 to 20 hyperthyroidism patients and around 16 patients who later progressed to ophthalmopathy. To identify TCR V-J signatures that set the groups apart, the researchers used a discovery cohort of about a hundred patients, made up of about 44 with Graves' ophthalmopathy and some 55 with stable Graves' hyperthyroidism. The 80 to 100 discovery patients were randomly divided into training and test sets at a 7:3 ratio. TCR Vbeta CDR3 sequencing of 135 peripheral blood samples (fewer than 45 ophthalmopathy, 75 to 80 hyperthyroidism and approximately 17 progressor patients) is reported in the paper. In about 6 Graves' hyperthyroidism patients, the study also compared T-cell repertoires from thyroid tissue with T-cell repertoires from blood. After blood sampling, hyperthyroidism patients were treated with methimazole at a starting dose of 30 mg daily, and ophthalmopathy patients were treated with high-dose intravenous methylprednisolone. Results the study describes overall, beyond this receptor: No statistical method was used to fix the sample size in advance, and group allocation was not hidden from the investigators. A model built on a 13 V-J signature distinguished ophthalmopathy from stable hyperthyroidism, reaching around 90% sensitivity and 81.08% specificity in cross-validation and 80%/75% in testing. Blood samples also contained most of the expanded thyroid clonotypes (frequency above 0.001), which suggests that blood repertoires may reflect thyroid immune responses. In validation, the model predicted progression to ophthalmopathy a median of roughly 6.1 months before onset, with about 71% sensitivity and around 76% specificity.

Relative to germline, V is 0 bases shorter and J is 1 base shorter, with 7 bases between their ends. Via the germline V gene, CDR1 is SGHTA and CDR2 FQGNSA. Including cysteine and phenylalanine, the CDR3 has 15 amino acids. The kept DNA is CDR3 alone, 45 bases in frame from the first base. Moderately to severely active disease, a Clinical Activity Score of at least 3, a NOSPECS grade of at least 4, and a duration under 3 months were present in ophthalmopathy patients. The study excluded patients with uncontrolled infections, other autoimmune diseases, pregnancy or lactation. Diagnoses were based on clinical symptoms, serum thyroxine and TRAb, thyroid ultrasound and orbital computed tomography. PBMCs were separated from about 10 ml of fresh peripheral blood using Ficoll-Paque density gradient centrifugation. Trizol reagent was used to extract total RNA, and RNA quality was then checked on an Agilent 2100 Bioanalyzer.

The TCR beta CDR3 regions were amplified from RNA transcripts. The TCR CDR3 was subjected to a first round of RT-PCR using the HTBI primer set and the Qiagen OneStep RT-PCR kit. The libraries were constructed in a second round of multiplex PCR and then size-selected and purified. Sequencing of the libraries was done on an Illumina HiSeq2000 using paired-end 100 bp reads. The original pipeline was this. SOAPnuke was used to process the raw data, throwing out any read that contained adapters or uncalled bases, had a mean Phred below 15, or lacked an exact constant-primer or identifier match. COPE v1.2.5 was used to merge the high-quality paired reads, and each unique nucleotide sequence was defined as a clonotype. Clonotypes were aligned to IMGT TRBV, TRBD and TRBJ reference segments using MiTCR v1.1. The analysis was restricted to V-J combinations with a frequency above 0.0001, which together covered 99% to 99.2% of the repertoires. The TCS score was defined as F50 (clonal expansion) divided by E x V (chaos), with BLOSUM62-based TCRdist calculated between CDR3 peptides within each V-J. Welch's t-statistics and random forest reduced several hundred V-J features to about 12, which were used in a naive Bayes classifier (R e1071). TCRdb's own reprocessing of the public reads used fastp at Q25 and MiXCR and kept productive beta chains. Rows with one shared CDR3 protein collapse into an entry with the most common genes and DNA. TCRdb's processing, not the authors', yielded these V and J calls. Present in this sample are nearly 250,000 distinct CDR3 sequences, about 25% of which were seen just once. Of the sample, 35% falls within the top ten clones.

This clonotype was seen many times. Its antigen is currently not known. The sample holds no much larger clone one base away, and base qualities are not on file. The rearrangement joined TRBV7-2 to TRBJ1-3; the D segment cannot be called with confidence. This clonotype was obtained from a woman aged 40-49 years with Graves' ophthalmopathy. Material for sequencing was blood. The CDR3 reads CASSLAQGSGNTIYF. The nucleotides are TGTGCCAGCAGCTTAGCGCAAGGGTCTGGAAACACCATATATTTT.